These T cell receptor beta chains were read from a single sample in a study of blood T cell repertoires in COVID-19. Profiled with immunoSEQ multiplex PCR; TCRdb holds only in-frame clones, not every one. The sample lists about 210,000 clones, approximately 82% occurring once. Sequencing used peripheral blood. The receptors here all came from a man over 45 with active or convalescent COVID-19. Both conserved end residues are part of each CDR3. The D gene is left open where the match is weak. The size field is filled for only some rows; it gives once, few, many or a size class.

d_call	j_call	v_call	clone_size	cdr3_nt	cdr3_aa
TRBD2	TRBJ2-2	TRBV3-1/TRBV3-2	once	TGTGCCAGCAGCCAAGGGACTAGCGGGAGGGCCGGGGAGCTGTTTTTT	CASSQGTSGRAGELFF
-	TRBJ1-2	TRBV7-2	-	TGTGCCAGCAGCCCCGGACAGCACTATGGCTACACCTTC	CASSPGQHYGYTF
TRBD1	TRBJ2-2	TRBV6-6	few	TGTGCCAGCAGTGATACCGGGACAGGGAGCGGGGAGCTGTTTTTT	CASSDTGTGSGELFF
TRBD2	TRBJ2-2	TRBV5-1	once	TGCGCCAGCAGCTTGAACGGACTAGGAGGCACCGGGGAGCTGTTTTTT	CASSLNGLGGTGELFF
TRBD2	TRBJ2-2	TRBV10-3	-	TGTGCCATCAGTGTGACTAGCGGGAGTTACACCGGGGAGCTGTTTTTT	CAISVTSGSYTGELFF
TRBD2	TRBJ2-7	TRBV7-2	-	TGTGCCAGCAGCAGGTCTAGCGGCGCCTACGAGCAGTACTTC	CASSRSSGAYEQYF
TRBD1	TRBJ1-2	TRBV6-5	-	TGTGCCAGCCGGACAGGGGCTAACTATGGCTACACCTTC	CASRTGANYGYTF
TRBD1	TRBJ1-1	TRBV7-9	-	TGTGCCAGCAGCTTTCAGGGGGCTCCGAACACTGAAGCTTTCTTT	CASSFQGAPNTEAFF
TRBD1	TRBJ1-1	TRBV5-5	-	TGTGCCAGCACCCCCTCACAGGGGTGGAACACTGAAGCTTTCTTT	CASTPSQGWNTEAFF
-	TRBJ2-1	TRBV30	-	TGTGCCTGGAGTTACCGGGGTAGCTCCTACAATGAGCAGTTCTTC	CAWSYRGSSYNEQFF
-	TRBJ2-1	TRBV21-1	-	TGTGCCAGCAGCAAAGTGTCCAGCGTTTCTCCGTTCTTC	CASSKVSSVSPFF
TRBD1	TRBJ2-3	TRBV15	-	TGTGCCACCAGCTTCCGGACCACAGGGGCAGATACGCAGTATTTT	CATSFRTTGADTQYF
TRBD1	TRBJ1-6	TRBV29-1	-	TGCAGCGTGCGTCCCCGCGGACAGGATTCACCCCTCCACTTT	CSVRPRGQDSPLHF
TRBD2	TRBJ2-1	TRBV19	few	TGTGCCAGTAAAGCGGGAGGGCCCCACAATGAGCAGTTCTTC	CASKAGGPHNEQFF
TRBD1	TRBJ1-1	TRBV7-2	-	TGTGCCAGCAGCACCGACAGGGGGATCGCTGAAGCTTTCTTT	CASSTDRGIAEAFF
-	TRBJ2-3	TRBV11-3	-	TGTGCCAGCAGCTTAGCCATGGAGGCGGGAGATACGCAGTATTTT	CASSLAMEAGDTQYF
TRBD1	TRBJ1-1	TRBV24-1	-	TGTGCCACCAGTGATTCGCCGGACAGGGGGACTGAAGCTTTCTTT	CATSDSPDRGTEAFF
TRBD1	TRBJ1-5	TRBV7-9	-	TGTGCCAGCAGCTTAGCTACAGGGGATCAGCCCCAGCATTTT	CASSLATGDQPQHF
TRBD1	TRBJ2-2	TRBV5-5	-	TGTGCCAGCAGCCCGGGGACAGGCGGGACCGGGGAGCTGTTTTTT	CASSPGTGGTGELFF
TRBD1	TRBJ1-1	TRBV7-2	-	TGTGCCAGCAGCGGACAGGGGGTTCGAACTGAAGCTTTCTTT	CASSGQGVRTEAFF
TRBD2	TRBJ2-7	TRBV20-1	-	TGCAGTGCTAGTGGGTCTAGCGGGGGGCCAGTGGGCTACGAGCAGTACTTC	CSASGSSGGPVGYEQYF
-	TRBJ1-1	TRBV6-6	few	TGTGCCAGCAACCTACAGGGTCAGACTGAAGCTTTCTTT	CASNLQGQTEAFF
TRBD1	TRBJ1-3	TRBV24-1	-	TGTGCCACCAGTGATTCCATCGGGACAGGCCTCTCTGGAAACACCATATATTTT	CATSDSIGTGLSGNTIYF
TRBD2	TRBJ2-3	TRBV30	-	TGTGCCTGGGGCTCTAGCGGGCATCTCTCTAGCACAGATACGCAGTATTTT	CAWGSSGHLSSTDTQYF